These 10 T cell receptor beta chains came from one sample sequenced in a study of shared clonotypes between healthy human individuals. Generated by immunoSEQ multiplex PCR, the TCRdb table keeps only in-frame clones and is missing some. The data contain 650,000 to 750,000 clones, roughly 78% of them singletons. Source material: memory CD4+ T cells sorted from blood. Indicated subset: CD45RA-negative fraction. The receptors were sampled from a woman under 40 in good health.

The genes are TRBV11-2 and TRBJ2-3; no reliable D call. Trimming stripped 1 base from V and 0 bases from J, with 8 bases between. CDR1 is SGHAT, CDR2 FQNNGV, per germline. The CDR3 is 15 residues long. The CDR3 DNA follows: TGTGCCAGCAGCTTAGTGCCCTTCAGCACAGATACGCAGTATTTT. It encodes CASSLVPFSTDTQYF. The variable domain in full, with the rest retrieved from reference TRBV11-2 and TRBJ2-3, is EAGVAQSPRYKIIEKRQSVAFWCNPISGHATLYWYQQILGQGPKLLIQFQNNGVVDDSQLPKDRFSAERLKGVDSTLKIQPAKLEDSAVYLCASSLVPFSTDTQYFGPGTRLTVL.

This clone has at least ten counts. The rearrangement joins TRBV7-2 to TRBJ2-1, with 16 bases lining up with TRBD2. V lost 5 bases, J lost 7 bases, and 8 bases stayed unmatched. The germline CDR1 and CDR2 sequences are SGHTA and FQGNSA. This CDR3 contains 17 residues. This chain's CDR3 is CASSLGGLAGGLNEQFF. The CDR3 DNA reads TGTGCCAGCAGCCTAGGGGGACTAGCGGGAGGGTTAAATGAGCAGTTCTTC.

The V and J genes are TRBV20-1 and TRBJ2-7, with unresolved D. The V end was cut by 3 bases, the J end by 5 bases, with 8 bases between. CDR1 DFQATT and CDR2 SNEGSKA come from the germline V gene (reference sequence). This CDR3 has 11 residues. For the CDR3, the DNA is TGCAGTGCTAGCTTACCGGACGAGCAGTACTTC. Protein sequence: CSASLPDEQYF.

This chain connects TRBV29-1 to TRBJ2-6; no reliable D call. V dropped 4 bases and J dropped 0 bases, with 7 bases sitting between them. This CDR3 comprises 14 residues. Germline CDR1 is SQVTM and CDR2 is ANQGSEA. CDR3 nucleotides: TGCAGCGTTGCCACGGACTCTGGGGCCAACGTCCTGACTTTC. Its protein product is CSVATDSGANVLTF.

The rearrangement joins TRBV15 to TRBJ1-2, with D perhaps matching TRBD1 (5 bases). The germline gives CDR1 LNHNV, CDR2 YYDKDF (reference sequence). Trimming shortened V by 3 bases and J by 7 bases, and 15 bases separated the two germline ends. CDR3 size: 14 residues. CDR3 protein: CATSSPRGDSGYTF. For the CDR3, the DNA is TGTGCCACCAGCAGTCCGAGGGGCGATAGTGGCTACACCTTC.

The chain uses TRBV11-1 and TRBJ2-7; D perhaps matches TRBD2 (7 bases). This CDR3 contains 16 residues. Germline V gene data show CDR1 as SGHAT and CDR2 as FQDESV (reference sequence). Trimming left V 2 bases short and J 2 bases short, with 16 bases between. The chain's CDR3 is CASSLSAGAAAYEQYF. The CDR3 nucleotides read TGTGCCAGCAGCTTAAGCGCGGGGGCCGCCGCCTACGAGCAGTACTTC. The full variable domain, rest sourced from reference TRBV11-1 and TRBJ2-7, is EAEVAQSPRYKITEKSQAVAFWCDPISGHATLYWYRQILGQGPELLVQFQDESVVDDSQLPKDRFSAERLKGVDSTLKIQPAELGDSAMYLCASSLSAGAAAYEQYFGPGTRLTVT.

This rearrangement joins TRBV7-8 to TRBJ2-5, with D hard to call. CDR1 is SGHVS, CDR2 FQNEAQ, per germline. Trimming pared 5 bases from V and 6 bases from J, leaving 13 bases between. This CDR3 contains 13 residues. CDR3 DNA sequence: TGTGCCAGCAGCCTGGATCCGTTCCAGACCCAGTACTTC. It yields the protein CASSLDPFQTQYF.

This clone came up a few times. The chain joins TRBV18 to TRBJ2-3, with unresolved D. The V end was cut by 8 bases, the J end by 2 bases, with 5 bases between. The CDR3 contains 11 residues. The germline V gene has CDR1 KGHSH and CDR2 LQKENI. CDR3 nucleotide sequence: TGTGCCAGCCGGCTCACAGATACGCAGTATTTT. Translated: CASRLTDTQYF.

The chain joins TRBV4-1 to TRBJ2-1; 7 bases map to TRBD1. Per germline, CDR1 MGHRA and CDR2 YSYEKL. Germline trimming cut 4 bases from V and 2 bases from J; bases unmatched to any gene: 11. The CDR3 totals 17 residues. The CDR3 loop is CASSPPGDRATYNEQFF. The CDR3 nucleotides read TGCGCCAGCAGCCCCCCAGGAGACAGGGCTACCTACAATGAGCAGTTCTTC.

To note about this clone: In the same sample, other DNA sequences code for this CDR3. This chain uses TRBV18 with TRBJ2-7; the match to TRBD2 covers 7 bases. The CDR3 extends over 13 amino acids. V dropped 5 bases and J dropped 0; count of bases not matched to a gene: 1. The germline V gene encodes CDR1 KGHSH and CDR2 LQKENI. The CDR3 region has the DNA TGTGCCAGCTCAAGCGGGACCTCCTACGAGCAGTACTTC. Translation gives CASSSGTSYEQYF.